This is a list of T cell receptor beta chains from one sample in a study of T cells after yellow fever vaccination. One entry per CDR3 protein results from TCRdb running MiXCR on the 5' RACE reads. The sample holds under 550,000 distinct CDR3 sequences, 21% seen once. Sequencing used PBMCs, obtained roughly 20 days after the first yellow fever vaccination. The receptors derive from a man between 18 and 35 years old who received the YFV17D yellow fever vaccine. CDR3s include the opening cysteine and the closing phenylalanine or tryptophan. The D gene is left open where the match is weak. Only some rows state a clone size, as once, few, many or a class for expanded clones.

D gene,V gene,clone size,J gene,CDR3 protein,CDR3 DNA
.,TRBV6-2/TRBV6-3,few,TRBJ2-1,CASRSGLGEQFF,TGTGCCAGCAGAAGTGGTCTCGGTGAGCAGTTCTTC
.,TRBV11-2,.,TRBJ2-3,CASRRALTDTQYF,TGTGCCAGTCGCCGGGCTCTCACAGATACGCAGTATTTT
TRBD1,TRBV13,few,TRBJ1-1,CASSLGRGGTANTEAFF,TGTGCCAGCAGCTTAGGCCGGGGGGGGACAGCAAACACTGAAGCTTTCTTT
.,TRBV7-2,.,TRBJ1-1,CASKPGPSSDTEAFF,TGTGCCAGCAAACCGGGCCCTTCCAGTGACACTGAAGCTTTCTTT
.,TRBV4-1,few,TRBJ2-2,CASSHLTSRNTGELFF,TGCGCCAGCAGCCACCTGACTAGTCGTAACACCGGGGAGCTGTTTTTT
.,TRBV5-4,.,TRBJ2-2,CASSLERGELFF,TGTGCCAGCAGCTTGGAGCGCGGGGAGCTGTTTTTT
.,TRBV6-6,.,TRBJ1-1,CASSYSRTEEAFF,TGTGCCAGCAGTTACTCCCGGACAGAGGAAGCTTTCTTT
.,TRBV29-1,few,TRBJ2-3,CSVTLEGLSSSQYF,TGCAGCGTTACACTAGAAGGTCTCTCCTCTTCGCAGTATTTT
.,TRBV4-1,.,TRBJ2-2,CASSHETDLVAGELFF,TGCGCCAGCAGCCATGAGACAGACCTCGTCGCCGGGGAGCTGTTTTTT
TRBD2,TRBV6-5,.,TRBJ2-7,CASSSLAGGQYEQYF,TGTGCCAGCAGTTCCTTAGCGGGGGGGCAGTACGAGCAGTACTTC
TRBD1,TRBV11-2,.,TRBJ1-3,CASSLEVQGVSSGNTIYF,TGTGCCAGCAGCTTAGAGGTCCAGGGGGTCAGCTCTGGAAACACCATATATTTT
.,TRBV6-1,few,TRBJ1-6,CASSRGIDSPLHF,TGTGCCAGCAGTAGGGGGATCGATTCACCCCTCCACTTT
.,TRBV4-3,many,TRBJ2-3,CASSQDGRADTQYF,TGCGCCAGCAGCCAAGACGGGCGCGCAGATACGCAGTATTTT
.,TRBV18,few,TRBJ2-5,CASSPQGPRSGETQYF,TGTGCCAGCTCACCACAGGGACCCCGGTCGGGAGAGACCCAGTACTTC
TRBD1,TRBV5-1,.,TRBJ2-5,CASSWRGGRETQYF,TGCGCCAGCAGCTGGCGAGGGGGCAGGGAGACCCAGTACTTC
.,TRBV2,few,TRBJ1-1,CASSEWPNTEAFF,TGTGCCAGCAGTGAGTGGCCCAACACTGAAGCTTTCTTT
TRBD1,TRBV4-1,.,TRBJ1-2,CASSHPGTGSGGYTF,TGCGCCAGCAGCCATCCCGGGACAGGGTCCGGTGGCTACACCTTC
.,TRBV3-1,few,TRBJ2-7,CASSHTGGLHEQYF,TGTGCCAGCAGCCATACGGGGGGCCTTCACGAGCAGTACTTC
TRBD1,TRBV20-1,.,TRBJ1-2,CSALPGQGAGYGYTF,TGCAGTGCTCTGCCGGGACAGGGGGCCGGGTATGGCTACACCTTC
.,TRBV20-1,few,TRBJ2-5,CSAREAQLQETQYF,TGCAGTGCTAGAGAGGCACAGCTACAAGAGACCCAGTACTTC
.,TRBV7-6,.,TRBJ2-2,CASSFPFTVWGHTGELFF,TGTGCCAGCAGCTTCCCATTTACAGTGTGGGGACACACCGGGGAGCTGTTTTTT
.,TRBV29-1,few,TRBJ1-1,CSAFLANTEAFF,TGCAGCGCCTTCCTCGCGAACACTGAAGCTTTCTTT
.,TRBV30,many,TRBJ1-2,CAWSVHSRGYGGYTF,TGTGCCTGGAGTGTACACAGTAGGGGGTACGGTGGCTACACCTTC
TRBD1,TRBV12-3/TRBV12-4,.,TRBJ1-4,CASSLETGSKLFF,TGTGCCAGCAGTTTAGAGACAGGGAGCAAACTGTTTTTT
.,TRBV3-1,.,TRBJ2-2,CASRDFLDGELFF,TGTGCCAGCAGGGACTTCCTGGATGGGGAGCTGTTTTTT
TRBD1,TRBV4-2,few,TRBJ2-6,CASRGSGQGSSGANVLTF,TGTGCCAGCAGGGGTTCCGGACAGGGGAGCTCTGGGGCCAACGTCCTGACTTTC